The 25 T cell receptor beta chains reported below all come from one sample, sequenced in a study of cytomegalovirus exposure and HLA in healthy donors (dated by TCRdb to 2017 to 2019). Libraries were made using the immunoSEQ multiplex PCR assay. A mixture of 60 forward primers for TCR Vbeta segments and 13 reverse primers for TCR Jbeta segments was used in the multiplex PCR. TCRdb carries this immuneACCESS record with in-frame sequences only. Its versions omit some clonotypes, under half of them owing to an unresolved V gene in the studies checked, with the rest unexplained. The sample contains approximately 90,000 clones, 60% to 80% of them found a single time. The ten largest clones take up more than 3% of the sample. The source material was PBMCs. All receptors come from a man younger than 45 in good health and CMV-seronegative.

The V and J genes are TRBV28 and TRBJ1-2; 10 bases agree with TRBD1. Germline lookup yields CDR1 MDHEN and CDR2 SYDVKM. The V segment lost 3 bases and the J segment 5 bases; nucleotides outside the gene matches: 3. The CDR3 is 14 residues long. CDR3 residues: CASSLGQGWYGYTF. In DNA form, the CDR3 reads TGTGCCAGCAGTTTGGGACAGGGGTGGTATGGCTACACCTTC.

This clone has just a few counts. CDR3 sequence (DNA): TGTGCCAGCAGCTTGTTACAGGGGGTGAACACTGAAGCTTTCTTT. This gives the protein CASSLLQGVNTEAFF. The J gene is TRBJ1-1, the V gene TRBV5-4, with 8 bases fitting TRBD1. V shed 1 base, J shed 0 bases, and the junction held 2 bases outside the gene matches. This CDR3 has 15 amino acids. From germline, CDR1 is SGHNT and CDR2 YYREEE (reference sequence). The variable domain in full, completed from reference TRBV5-4 and TRBJ1-1, reads ETGVTQSPTHLIKTRGQQVTLRCSSQSGHNTVSWYQQALGQGPQFIFQYYREEENGRGNFPPRFSGLQFPNYSSELNVNALELDDSALYLCASSLLQGVNTEAFFGQGTRLTVV.

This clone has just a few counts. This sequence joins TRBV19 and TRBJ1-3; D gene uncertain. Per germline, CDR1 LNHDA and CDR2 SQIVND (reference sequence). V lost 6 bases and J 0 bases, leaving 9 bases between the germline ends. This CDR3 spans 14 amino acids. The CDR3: CASSLAVSGNTIYF. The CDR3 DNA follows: TGTGCCAGTAGCCTCGCAGTCTCTGGAAACACCATATATTTT.

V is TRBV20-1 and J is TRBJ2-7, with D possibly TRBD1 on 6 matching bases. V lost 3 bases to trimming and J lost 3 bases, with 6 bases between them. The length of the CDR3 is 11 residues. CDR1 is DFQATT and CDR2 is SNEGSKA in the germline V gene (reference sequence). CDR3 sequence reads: CSARDSYEQYF. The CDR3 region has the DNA TGCAGTGCTAGGGACAGCTACGAGCAGTACTTC.

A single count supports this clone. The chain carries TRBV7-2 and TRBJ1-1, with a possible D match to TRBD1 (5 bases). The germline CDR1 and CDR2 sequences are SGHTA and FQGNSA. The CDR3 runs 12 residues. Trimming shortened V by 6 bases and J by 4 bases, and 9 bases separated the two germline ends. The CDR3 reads CASSTQVTEAFF. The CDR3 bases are TGTGCCAGCAGTACACAGGTCACTGAAGCTTTCTTT.

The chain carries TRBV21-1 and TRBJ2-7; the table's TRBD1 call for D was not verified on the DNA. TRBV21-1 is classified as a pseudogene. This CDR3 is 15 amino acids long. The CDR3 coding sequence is TGTGCCAGCAGCAAATGCGTTGACAGGGACTACGAGCAGTACTTC. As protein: CASSKCVDRDYEQYF.

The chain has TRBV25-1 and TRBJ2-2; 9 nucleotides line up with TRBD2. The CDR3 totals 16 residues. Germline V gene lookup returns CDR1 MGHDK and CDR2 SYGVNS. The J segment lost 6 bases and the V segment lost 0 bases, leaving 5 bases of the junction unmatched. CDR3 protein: CASSEYAGGRAGELFF. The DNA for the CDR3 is TGTGCCAGCAGTGAATATGCGGGGGGGCGGGCCGGGGAGCTGTTTTTT.

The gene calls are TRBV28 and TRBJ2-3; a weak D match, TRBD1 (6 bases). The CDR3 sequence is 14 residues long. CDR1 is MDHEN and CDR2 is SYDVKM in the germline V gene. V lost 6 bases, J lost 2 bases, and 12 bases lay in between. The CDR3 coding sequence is TGTGCCAGCAGCAACAGGGCTTACACAGATACGCAGTATTTT. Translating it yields CASSNRAYTDTQYF.

CDR3: CASSTGFNGEKLFF. The CDR3 region has the DNA TGTGCCAGCAGCACAGGCTTTAACGGTGAAAAACTGTTTTTT. V is TRBV7-9 and J is TRBJ1-4; D might be TRBD1 (5 bases). The germline V gene has CDR1 SEHNR and CDR2 FQNEAQ (reference sequence). There are 14 residues in the CDR3. V was trimmed by 5 bases and J by 7 bases, leaving 14 bases between them.

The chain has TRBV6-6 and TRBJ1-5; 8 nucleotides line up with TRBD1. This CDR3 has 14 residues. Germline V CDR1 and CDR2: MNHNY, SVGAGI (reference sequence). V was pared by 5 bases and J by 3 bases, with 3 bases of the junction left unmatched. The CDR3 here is CASSATGVNQPQHF. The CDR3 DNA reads TGTGCCAGCAGTGCGACAGGGGTCAATCAGCCCCAGCATTTT.

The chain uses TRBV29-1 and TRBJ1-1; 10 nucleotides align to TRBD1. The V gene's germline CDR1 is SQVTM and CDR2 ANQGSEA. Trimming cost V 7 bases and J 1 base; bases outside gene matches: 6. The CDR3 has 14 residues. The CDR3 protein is CSAPGQGTNTEAFF. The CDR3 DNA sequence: TGCAGCGCCCCGGGACAGGGGACGAACACTGAAGCTTTCTTT.

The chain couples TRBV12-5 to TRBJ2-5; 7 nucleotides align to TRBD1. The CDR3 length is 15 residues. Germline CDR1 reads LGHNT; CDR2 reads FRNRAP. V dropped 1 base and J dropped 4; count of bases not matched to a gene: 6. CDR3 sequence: CASGLAEQGRETQYF. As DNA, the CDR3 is TGTGCTAGTGGTTTGGCAGAACAGGGGCGAGAGACCCAGTACTTC.

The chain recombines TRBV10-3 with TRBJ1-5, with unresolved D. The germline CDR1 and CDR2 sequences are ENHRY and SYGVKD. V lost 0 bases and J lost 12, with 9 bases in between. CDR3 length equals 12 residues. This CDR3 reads CAISESLEGQHF. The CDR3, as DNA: TGTGCCATCAGTGAGTCGTTGGAGGGCCAGCATTTT.

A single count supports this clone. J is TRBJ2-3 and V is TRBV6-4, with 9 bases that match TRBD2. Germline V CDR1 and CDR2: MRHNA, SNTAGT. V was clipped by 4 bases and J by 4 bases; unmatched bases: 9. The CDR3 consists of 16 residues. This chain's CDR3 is CASSARGSGSADTQYF. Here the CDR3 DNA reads TGTGCCAGCAGTGCCCGGGGTAGCGGGAGTGCAGATACGCAGTATTTT.

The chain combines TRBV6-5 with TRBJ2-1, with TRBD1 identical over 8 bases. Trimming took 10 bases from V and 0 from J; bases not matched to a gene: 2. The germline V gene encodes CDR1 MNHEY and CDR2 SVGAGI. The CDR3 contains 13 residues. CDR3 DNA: TGTGCCACCGGACAGGGCTCCTACAATGAGCAGTTCTTC. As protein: CATGQGSYNEQFF.

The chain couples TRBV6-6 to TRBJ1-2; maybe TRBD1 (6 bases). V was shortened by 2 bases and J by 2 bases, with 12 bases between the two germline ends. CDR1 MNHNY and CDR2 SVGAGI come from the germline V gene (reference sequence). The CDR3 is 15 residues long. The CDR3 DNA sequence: TGTGCCAGCAGTTACGTATTGGACAGAAACTATGGCTACACCTTC. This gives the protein CASSYVLDRNYGYTF.

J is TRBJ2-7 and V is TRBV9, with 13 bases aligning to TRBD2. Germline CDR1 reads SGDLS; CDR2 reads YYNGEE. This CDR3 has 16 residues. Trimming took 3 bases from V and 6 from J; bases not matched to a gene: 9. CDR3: CASSAGLAGAPAEQYF. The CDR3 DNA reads TGTGCCAGCAGCGCCGGACTAGCGGGGGCGCCCGCCGAGCAGTACTTC.

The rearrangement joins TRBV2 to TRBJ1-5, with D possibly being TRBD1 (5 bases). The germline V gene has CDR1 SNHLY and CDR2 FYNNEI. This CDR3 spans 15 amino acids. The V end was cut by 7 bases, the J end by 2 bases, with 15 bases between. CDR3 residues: CASNIAGSGNQPQHF. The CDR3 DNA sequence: TGTGCCAGCAACATCGCAGGGTCAGGCAATCAGCCCCAGCATTTT.

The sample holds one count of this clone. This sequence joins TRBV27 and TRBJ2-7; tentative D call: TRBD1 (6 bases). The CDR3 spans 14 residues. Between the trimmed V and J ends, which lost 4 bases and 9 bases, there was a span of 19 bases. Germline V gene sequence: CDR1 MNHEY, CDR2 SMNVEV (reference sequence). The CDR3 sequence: CASSSQSTGRGQYF. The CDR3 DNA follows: TGTGCCAGCAGTTCCCAATCGACAGGCCGAGGGCAGTACTTC.

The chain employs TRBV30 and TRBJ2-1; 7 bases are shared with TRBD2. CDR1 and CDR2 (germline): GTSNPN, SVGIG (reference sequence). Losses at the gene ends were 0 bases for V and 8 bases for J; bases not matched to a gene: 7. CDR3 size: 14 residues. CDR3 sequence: CAWSVLLAVDEQFF. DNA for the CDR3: TGTGCCTGGAGTGTTCTCCTAGCGGTCGATGAGCAGTTCTTC. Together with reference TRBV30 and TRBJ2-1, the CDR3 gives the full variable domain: SQTIHQWPATLVQPVGSPLSLECTVEGTSNPNLYWYRQAAGRGLQLLFYSVGIGQISSEVPQNLSASRPQDRQFILSSKKLLLSDSGFYLCAWSVLLAVDEQFFGPGTRLTVL.

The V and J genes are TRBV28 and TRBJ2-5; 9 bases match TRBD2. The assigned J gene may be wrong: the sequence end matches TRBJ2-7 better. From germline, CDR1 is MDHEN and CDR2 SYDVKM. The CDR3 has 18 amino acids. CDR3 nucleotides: TGTGCCAGCTCGCCTACGAAGCGGGAGGTGTTTAGCTCCTACGAGCAGTACTTC. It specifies CASSPTKREVFSSYEQYF.

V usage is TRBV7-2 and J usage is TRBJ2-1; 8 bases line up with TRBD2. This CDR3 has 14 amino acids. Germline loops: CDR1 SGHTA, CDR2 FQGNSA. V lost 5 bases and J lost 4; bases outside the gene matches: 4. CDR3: CASSPGLAYNEQFF. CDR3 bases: TGTGCCAGCAGCCCCGGACTAGCTTACAATGAGCAGTTCTTC.

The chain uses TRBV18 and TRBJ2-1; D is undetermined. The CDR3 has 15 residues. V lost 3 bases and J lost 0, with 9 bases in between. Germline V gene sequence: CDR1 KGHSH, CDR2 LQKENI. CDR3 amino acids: CASSPSISSYNEQFF. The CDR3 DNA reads TGTGCCAGCTCACCTTCAATCAGCTCCTACAATGAGCAGTTCTTC.

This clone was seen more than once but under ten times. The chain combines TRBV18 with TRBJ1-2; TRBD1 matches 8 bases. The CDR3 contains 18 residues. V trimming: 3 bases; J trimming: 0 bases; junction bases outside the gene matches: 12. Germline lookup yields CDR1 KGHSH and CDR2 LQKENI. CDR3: CASSPLGQAILTNYGYTF. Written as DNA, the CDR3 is TGTGCCAGCTCACCCCTGGGACAGGCTATACTCACTAACTATGGCTACACCTTC.

The CDR3, as DNA: TGTGCCAGCAGTGTCGACAGGCCAGGTACTGAAGCTTTCTTT. Translating gives CASSVDRPGTEAFF. The J gene is TRBJ1-1, the V gene TRBV6-5; tentative D call: TRBD1 (6 bases). Germline V gene lookup returns CDR1 MNHEY and CDR2 SVGAGI. Trimming shortened V by 5 bases and J by 5 bases, and 15 bases separated the two germline ends. The CDR3 is made up of 14 amino acids.